This paragraph reports one T cell receptor beta chain. The antigen remains undetermined. In germline, CDR1 is MNHNS, CDR2 SASEGT. V lost 5 bases and J lost 3, with 7 bases in between. The CDR3 extends over 12 amino acids. These data come from a study of shared clonotypes between healthy human individuals. Regarding the study as a whole: Estimated richness values were generally larger in naive subsets than in memory subsets. Some clonotypes were shared by all four sorted-subset donors, while others were not shared. The non-shared ones had lower generation probabilities than the shared ones.

Sequenced by immunoSEQ multiplex PCR; TCRdb stores in-frame clones only, minus some. The sample consists of fewer than 3 million clones, 80% to 95% of them appearing once. The sequence came from a man aged 18 to 29 in good health. Some clones in this sample may be carry-over from other donors' samples. The chain joins TRBV6-1 to TRBJ1-2; D not resolved. Sequencing was performed on naive CD4+ T cells from PBMCs. Subset noted: CD45RA+ positively selected. The CDR3 nucleotides are TGTGCCAGCAGTATTGTGGACTATGGCTACACCTTC. Encoded protein: CASSIVDYGYTF.